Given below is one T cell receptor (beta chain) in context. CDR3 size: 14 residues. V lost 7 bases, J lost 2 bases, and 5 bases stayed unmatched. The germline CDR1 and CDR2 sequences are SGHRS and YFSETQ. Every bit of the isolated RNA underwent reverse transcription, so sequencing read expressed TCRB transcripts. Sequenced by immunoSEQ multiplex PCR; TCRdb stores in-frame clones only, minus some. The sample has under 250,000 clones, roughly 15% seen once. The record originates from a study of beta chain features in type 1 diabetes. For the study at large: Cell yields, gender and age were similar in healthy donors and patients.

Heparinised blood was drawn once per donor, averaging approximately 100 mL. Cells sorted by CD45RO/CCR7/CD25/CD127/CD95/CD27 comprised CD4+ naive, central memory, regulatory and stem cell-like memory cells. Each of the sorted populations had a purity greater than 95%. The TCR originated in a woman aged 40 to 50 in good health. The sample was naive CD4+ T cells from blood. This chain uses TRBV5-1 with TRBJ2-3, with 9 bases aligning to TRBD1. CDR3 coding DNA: TGCGCCAGCCGGACAGGGGAACACACAGATACGCAGTATTTT. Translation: CASRTGEHTDTQYF.